This entry describes one T cell receptor (beta chain). Its target is unknown. CDR1 is MDHEN, CDR2 SYDVKM, per germline. With 6 bases removed from V and 0 bases from J, the gap between germline ends came to 15 bases. This CDR3 has 15 residues. This sample is drawn from a study of beta chain features in type 1 diabetes. Across the study: Patient and healthy donor groups were alike in age, gender and cell yields. Study-wide points: For type 1 diabetes patients, VDJ junctions showed fewer insertions and more deletions.

The whole isolated RNA underwent reverse transcription, so sequencing captured expressed TCRB transcripts. This table comes from immunoSEQ multiplex PCR, and its TCRdb copy is limited to in-frame clones, with some not included. In the table there are fewer than 650,000 clones, about a sixth of which are singletons. The genes are TRBV28 and TRBJ2-7; possible D gene TRBD1, 5 bases. Specimen: naive CD4+ T cells from blood. The TCR comes from a man aged 18 to 30 in good health. The CDR3 bases are TGTGCCAGCAGCCAAGGGGTCCCCATCTCCTACGAGCAGTACTTC. Encoded protein: CASSQGVPISYEQYF.